This TCR beta chain came from a study of blood T cell repertoires in COVID-19. Study background: Whether acute or convalescent, the COVID-19 samples came from the United States, Italy and Spain.

Per the original data handling: Reference gene primer amplification in the assay estimated nucleated cell counts. Profiling relied on immunoSEQ multiplex PCR, and the TCRdb table lists in-frame clones only, not all of them. V, J and clone size are taken as reported in that table, and D and trimming were inferred from the DNA itself. The sample records 200,000 to 250,000 clones, 75% to 90% being singletons. J lost 1 base, V lost 1 base, and 3 bases had no gene match. Germline V gives CDR1 LGHDT, CDR2 YNNKEL (reference sequence). The CDR3 is made up of 15 amino acids. This receptor was taken from an elderly woman with COVID-19, enrolled during active disease. This chain connects TRBV3-1 (or the pseudogene TRBV3-2) to TRBJ1-1; 7 positions match TRBD1. The sequenced sample consisted of peripheral blood. The CDR3 loop is CASSQVGTANTEAFF. The CDR3 region has the DNA TGTGCCAGCAGCCAAGTGGGGACAGCGAACACTGAAGCTTTCTTT.